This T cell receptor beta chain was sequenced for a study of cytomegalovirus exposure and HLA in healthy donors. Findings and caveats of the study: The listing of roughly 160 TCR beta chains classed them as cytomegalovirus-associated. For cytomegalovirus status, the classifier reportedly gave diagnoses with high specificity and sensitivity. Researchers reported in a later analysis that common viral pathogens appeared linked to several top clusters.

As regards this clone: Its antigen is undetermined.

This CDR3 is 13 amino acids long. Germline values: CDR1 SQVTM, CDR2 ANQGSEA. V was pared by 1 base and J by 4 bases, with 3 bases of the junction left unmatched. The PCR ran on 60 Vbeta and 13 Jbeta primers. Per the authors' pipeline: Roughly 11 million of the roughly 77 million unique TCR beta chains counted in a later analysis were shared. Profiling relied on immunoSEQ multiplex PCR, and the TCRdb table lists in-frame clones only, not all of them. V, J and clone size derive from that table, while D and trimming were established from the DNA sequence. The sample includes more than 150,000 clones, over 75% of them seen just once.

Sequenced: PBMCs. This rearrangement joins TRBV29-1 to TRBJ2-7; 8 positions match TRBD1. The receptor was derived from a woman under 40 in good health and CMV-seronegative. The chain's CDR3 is CSVEGQGAYEQYF. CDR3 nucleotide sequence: TGCAGCGTTGAAGGGCAGGGGGCGTACGAGCAGTACTTC.